The TCR beta chain described here comes from a study of shared clonotypes between healthy human individuals. The repertoire was sequenced with immunoSEQ multiplex PCR; TCRdb's copy has only in-frame clones and lacks some. The repertoire consists of about 2.3 million clones, with 80% to 95% occurring once and the leading ten covering 0.35% to 0.45%. The clonotype originates from a man aged 18 to 30 in good health. Some clones in this sample may be carry-over from other donors' samples. The source material was naive CD4+ T cells from PBMCs. Subset in this sample: CD45RA+ positively selected.

The CDR3 DNA follows: TGTGCCAGCAGCTTAGGGGGGCGGGAGTCGATTTGGCAGTTCTTC. Protein product: CASSLGGRESIWQFF. The chain links TRBV7-2 to TRBJ2-1, with a possible D match to TRBD2 (7 bases). V lost 1 base to trimming and J lost 12 bases, with 19 bases between them. Germline assignment: CDR1 SGHTA and CDR2 FQGNSA. The CDR3 covers 15 residues.